What follows describes a single T cell receptor (beta chain). A J-beta primer mix and a sample-barcoded 5' primer were used in a second PCR of about 7 to 12 cycles. TCRdb used MiXCR to reprocess the 5' RACE reads, holding one entry per CDR3 protein. The sample records almost 550,000 distinct CDR3 sequences, 20% to 30% being singletons. This entry belongs to a study of blood T cells in healthy people across ages. These records were also assigned to another study, of T cells of mothers and their children.

The sequenced sample consisted of blood. This sequence originates from a boy aged 5-17 years in good health.

CDR3 amino acids: CASSLGPSGMGFGNEQFF. The CDR3 region has the DNA TGTGCCAGCAGCTTAGGGCCCAGCGGGATGGGGTTTGGGAATGAGCAGTTCTTC. The chain combines TRBV7-2 with TRBJ2-1; 7 bases are a match to TRBD2. Per germline, CDR1 SGHTA and CDR2 FQGNSA. The CDR3 contains 18 residues. With 1 base clipped from V and 7 bases from J, the junction kept 16 bases outside the gene matches. The whole variable domain, filled in from reference TRBV7-2 and TRBJ2-1, reads GAGVSQSPSNKVTEKGKDVELRCDPISGHTALYWYRQSLGQGLEFLIYFQGNSAPDKSGLPSDRFSAERTGGSVSTLTIQRTQQEDSAVYLCASSLGPSGMGFGNEQFFGPGTRLTVL.